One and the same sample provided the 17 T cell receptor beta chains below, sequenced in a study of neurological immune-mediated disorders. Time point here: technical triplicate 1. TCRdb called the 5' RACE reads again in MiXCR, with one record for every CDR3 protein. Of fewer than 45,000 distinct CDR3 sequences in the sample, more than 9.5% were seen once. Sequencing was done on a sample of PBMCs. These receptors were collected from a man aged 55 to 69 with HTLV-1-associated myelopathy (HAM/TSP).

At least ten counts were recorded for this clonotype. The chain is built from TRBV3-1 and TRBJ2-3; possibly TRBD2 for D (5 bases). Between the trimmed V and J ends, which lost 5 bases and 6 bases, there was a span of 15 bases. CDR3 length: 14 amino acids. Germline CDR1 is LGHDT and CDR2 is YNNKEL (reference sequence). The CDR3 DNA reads TGTGCCAGCAGCAGCGGACTGCAAATCGATACGCAGTATTTT. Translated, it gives CASSSGLQIDTQYF.

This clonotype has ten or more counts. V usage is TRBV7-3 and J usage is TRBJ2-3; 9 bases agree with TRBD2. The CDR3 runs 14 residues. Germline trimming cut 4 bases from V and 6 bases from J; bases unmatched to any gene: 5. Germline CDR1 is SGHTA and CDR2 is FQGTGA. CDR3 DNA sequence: TGTGCCAGCAGCTCCGGGACTAGCAGGGATACGCAGTATTTT. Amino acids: CASSSGTSRDTQYF. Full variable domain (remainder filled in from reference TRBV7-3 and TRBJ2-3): GAGVSQTPSNKVTEKGKYVELRCDPISGHTALYWYRQSLGQGPEFLIYFQGTGAADDSGLPNDRFFAVRPEGSVSTLKIQRTERGDSAVYLCASSSGTSRDTQYFGPGTRLTVL.

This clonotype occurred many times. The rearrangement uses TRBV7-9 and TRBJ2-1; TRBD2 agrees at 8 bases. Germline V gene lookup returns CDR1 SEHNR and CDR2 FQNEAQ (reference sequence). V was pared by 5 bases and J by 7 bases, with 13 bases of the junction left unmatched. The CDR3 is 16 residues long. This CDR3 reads CASSRGLAWKGNEQFF. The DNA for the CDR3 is TGTGCCAGCAGCCGAGGACTAGCCTGGAAGGGAAATGAGCAGTTCTTC.

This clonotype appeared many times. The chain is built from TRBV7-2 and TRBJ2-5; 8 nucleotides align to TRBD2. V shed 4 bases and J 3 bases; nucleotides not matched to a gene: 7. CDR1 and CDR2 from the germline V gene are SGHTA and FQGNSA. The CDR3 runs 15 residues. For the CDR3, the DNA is TGTGCCAGCAGCTCCGCGGGAGGCGAGGAAGAGACCCAGTACTTC. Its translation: CASSSAGGEEETQYF. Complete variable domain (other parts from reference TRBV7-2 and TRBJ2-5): GAGVSQSPSNKVTEKGKDVELRCDPISGHTALYWYRQSLGQGLEFLIYFQGNSAPDKSGLPSDRFSAERTGGSVSTLTIQRTQQEDSAVYLCASSSAGGEEETQYFGPGTRLLVL.

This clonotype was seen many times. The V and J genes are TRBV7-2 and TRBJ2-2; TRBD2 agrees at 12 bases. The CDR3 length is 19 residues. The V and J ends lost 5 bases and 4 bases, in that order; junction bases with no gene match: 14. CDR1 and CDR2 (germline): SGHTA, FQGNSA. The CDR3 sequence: CASSARTSGTRRGTGELFF. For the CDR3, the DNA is TGTGCCAGCAGCGCCCGGACTAGCGGGACCCGGAGGGGCACCGGGGAGCTGTTTTTT.

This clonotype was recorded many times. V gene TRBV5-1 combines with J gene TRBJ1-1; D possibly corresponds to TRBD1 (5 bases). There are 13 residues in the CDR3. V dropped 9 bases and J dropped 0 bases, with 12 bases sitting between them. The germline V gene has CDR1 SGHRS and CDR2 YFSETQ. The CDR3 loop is CATKQGMNTEAFF. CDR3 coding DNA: TGCGCCACCAAGCAGGGAATGAACACTGAAGCTTTCTTT.

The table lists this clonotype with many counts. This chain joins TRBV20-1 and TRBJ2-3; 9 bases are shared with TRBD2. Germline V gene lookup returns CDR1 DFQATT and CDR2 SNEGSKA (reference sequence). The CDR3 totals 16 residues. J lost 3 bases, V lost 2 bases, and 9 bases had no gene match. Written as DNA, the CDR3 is TGCAGTGCTAGATTGGCGGGAGGGCCGCGTACAGATACGCAGTATTTT. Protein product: CSARLAGGPRTDTQYF.

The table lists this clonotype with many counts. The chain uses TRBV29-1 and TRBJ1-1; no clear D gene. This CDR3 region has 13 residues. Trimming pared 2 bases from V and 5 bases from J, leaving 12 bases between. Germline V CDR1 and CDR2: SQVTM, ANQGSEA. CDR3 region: CSVENDLQTEAFF. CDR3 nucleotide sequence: TGCAGCGTTGAAAACGATCTACAGACTGAAGCTTTCTTT.

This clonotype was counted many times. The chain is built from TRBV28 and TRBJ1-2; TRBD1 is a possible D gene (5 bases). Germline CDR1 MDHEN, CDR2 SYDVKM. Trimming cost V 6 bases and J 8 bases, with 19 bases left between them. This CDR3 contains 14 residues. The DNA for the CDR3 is TGTGCCAGCAGAAGTGGGACCTCGCGTATCGGCTACACCTTC. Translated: CASRSGTSRIGYTF.

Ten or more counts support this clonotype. The CDR3 loop reads CSANGKKVFGTEAFF. The CDR3 DNA follows: TGCAGTGCTAATGGGAAGAAGGTTTTTGGCACTGAAGCTTTCTTT. The chain has TRBV20-1 and TRBJ1-1; D is ambiguous. V lost 4 bases to trimming and J lost 4 bases, with 19 bases between them. The CDR3 is made up of 15 amino acids. Germline V gene data show CDR1 as DFQATT and CDR2 as SNEGSKA (reference sequence).

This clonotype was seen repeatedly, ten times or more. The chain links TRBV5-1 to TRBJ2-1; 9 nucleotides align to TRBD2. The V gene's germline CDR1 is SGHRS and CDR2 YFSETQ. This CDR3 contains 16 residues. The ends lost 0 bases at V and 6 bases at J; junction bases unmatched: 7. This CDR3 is CASSLALGGRANEQFF. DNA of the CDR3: TGCGCCAGCAGCTTGGCCCTCGGCGGGAGGGCCAATGAGCAGTTCTTC.

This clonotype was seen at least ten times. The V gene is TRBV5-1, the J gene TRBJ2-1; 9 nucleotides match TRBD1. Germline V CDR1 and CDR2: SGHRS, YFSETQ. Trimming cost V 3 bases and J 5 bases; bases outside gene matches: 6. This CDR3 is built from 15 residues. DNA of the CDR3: TGCGCCAGCAGCTCGGGACAGGGCTCTCACAATGAGCAGTTCTTC. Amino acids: CASSSGQGSHNEQFF.

CDR3 nucleotides: TGTGCCATACTAACAGACAGTCTAGTTTTCTTC. Protein product: CAILTDSLVFF. The V gene is TRBV10-3, the J gene TRBJ2-1, with D possibly being TRBD1 (5 bases). The ends were cut back, 9 bases at V and 16 bases at J, with 19 bases in the middle. CDR3 length: 11 residues. Germline V CDR1 and CDR2: ENHRY, SYGVKD.

CDR3 amino acids: CSTSGTGGAGFF. CDR3 DNA sequence: TGCAGTACGTCCGGGACAGGGGGCGCGGGGTTCTTC. This sequence joins TRBV20-1 and TRBJ2-1, with 12 nucleotides matching TRBD1. Germline V lookup: CDR1 DFQATT, CDR2 SNEGSKA (reference sequence). The CDR3 contains 12 residues. J was trimmed by 15 bases and V by 8 bases; bases with no gene match: 11.

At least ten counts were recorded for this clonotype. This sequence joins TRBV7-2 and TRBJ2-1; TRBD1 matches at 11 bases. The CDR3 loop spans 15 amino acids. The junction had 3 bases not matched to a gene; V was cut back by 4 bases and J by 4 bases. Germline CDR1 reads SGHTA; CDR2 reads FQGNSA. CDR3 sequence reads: CASSWGQGEYNEQFF. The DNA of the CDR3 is TGTGCCAGCAGCTGGGGACAGGGGGAGTACAATGAGCAGTTCTTC.

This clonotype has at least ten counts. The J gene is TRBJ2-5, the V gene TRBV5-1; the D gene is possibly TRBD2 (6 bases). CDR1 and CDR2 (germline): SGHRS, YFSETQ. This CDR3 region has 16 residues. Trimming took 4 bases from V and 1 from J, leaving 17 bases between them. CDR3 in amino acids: CASSQGGVPSQETQYF. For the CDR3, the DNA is TGCGCCAGCAGCCAGGGCGGGGTCCCGAGCCAAGAGACCCAGTACTTC.

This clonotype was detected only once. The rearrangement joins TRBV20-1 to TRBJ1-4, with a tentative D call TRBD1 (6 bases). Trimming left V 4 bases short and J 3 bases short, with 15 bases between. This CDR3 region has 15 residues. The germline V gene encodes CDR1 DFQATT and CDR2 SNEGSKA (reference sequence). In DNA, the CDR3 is TGCAGTGCTAAAGACGGGGGCGCATCTAATGAAAAACTGTTTTTT. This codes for CSAKDGGASNEKLFF.